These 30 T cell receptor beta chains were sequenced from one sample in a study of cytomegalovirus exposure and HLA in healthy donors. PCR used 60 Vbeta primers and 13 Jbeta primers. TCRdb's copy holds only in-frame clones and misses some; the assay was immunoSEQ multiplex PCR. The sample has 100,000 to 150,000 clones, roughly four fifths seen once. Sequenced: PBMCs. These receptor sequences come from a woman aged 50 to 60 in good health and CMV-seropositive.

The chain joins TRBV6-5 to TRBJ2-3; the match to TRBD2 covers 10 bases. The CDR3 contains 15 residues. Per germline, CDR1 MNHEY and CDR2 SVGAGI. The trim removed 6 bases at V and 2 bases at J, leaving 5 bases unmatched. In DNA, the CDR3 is TGTGCCAGCAGGGAGCGGGGGGGCCACACAGATACGCAGTATTTT. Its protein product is CASRERGGHTDTQYF.

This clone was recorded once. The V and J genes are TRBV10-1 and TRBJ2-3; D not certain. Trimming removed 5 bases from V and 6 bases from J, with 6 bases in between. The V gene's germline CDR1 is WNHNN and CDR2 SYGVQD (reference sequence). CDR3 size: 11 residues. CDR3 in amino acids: CASSRGDTQYF. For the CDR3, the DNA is TGCGCCAGCAGTCGAGGCGATACGCAGTATTTT.

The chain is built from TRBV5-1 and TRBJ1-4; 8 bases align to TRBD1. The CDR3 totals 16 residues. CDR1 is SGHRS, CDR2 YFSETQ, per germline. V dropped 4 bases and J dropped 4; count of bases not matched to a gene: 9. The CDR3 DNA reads TGCGCCAGCAGCGACCCCCGGACAGGGAATAATGAAAAACTGTTTTTT. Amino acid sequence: CASSDPRTGNNEKLFF.

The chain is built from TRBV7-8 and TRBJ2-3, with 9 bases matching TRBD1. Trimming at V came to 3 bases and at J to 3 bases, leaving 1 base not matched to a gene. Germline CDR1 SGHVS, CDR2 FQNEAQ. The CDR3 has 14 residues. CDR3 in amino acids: CASSLDRGTDTQYF. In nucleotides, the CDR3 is TGTGCCAGCAGCTTGGACAGGGGTACAGATACGCAGTATTTT.

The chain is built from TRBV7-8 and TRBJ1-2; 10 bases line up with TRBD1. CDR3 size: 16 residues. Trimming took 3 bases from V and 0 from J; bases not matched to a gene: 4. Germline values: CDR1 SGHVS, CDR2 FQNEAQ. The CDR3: CASSLTGGASNYGYTF. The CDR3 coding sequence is TGTGCCAGCAGCTTGACAGGGGGCGCATCTAACTATGGCTACACCTTC.

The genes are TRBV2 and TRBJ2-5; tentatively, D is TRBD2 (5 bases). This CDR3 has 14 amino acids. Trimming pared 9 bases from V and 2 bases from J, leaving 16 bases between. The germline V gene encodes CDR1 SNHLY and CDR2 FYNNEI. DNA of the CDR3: TGTGCCAGTAATAAGGACTCTGCTCAAGAGACCCAGTACTTC. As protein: CASNKDSAQETQYF.

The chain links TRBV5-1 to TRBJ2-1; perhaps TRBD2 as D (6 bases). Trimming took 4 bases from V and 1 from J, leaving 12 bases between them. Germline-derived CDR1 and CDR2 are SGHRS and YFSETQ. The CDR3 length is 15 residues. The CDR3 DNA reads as TGCGCCAGCAGCCCCGCGGGGTATTCCTACAATGAGCAGTTCTTC. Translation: CASSPAGYSYNEQFF.

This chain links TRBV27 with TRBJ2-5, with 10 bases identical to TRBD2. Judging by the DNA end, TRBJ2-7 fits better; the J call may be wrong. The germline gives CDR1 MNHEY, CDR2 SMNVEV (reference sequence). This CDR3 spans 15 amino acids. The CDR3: CASSWRAGGPYEQYF. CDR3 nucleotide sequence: TGTGCCAGCAGTTGGAGAGCGGGGGGGCCCTACGAGCAGTACTTC.

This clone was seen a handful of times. CDR3 coding DNA: TGCGCCAGCAGCGGCTACACTATAAGCGGGGAGACCCAGTACTTC. It is translated as CASSGYTISGETQYF. The chain recombines TRBV5-1 with TRBJ2-5; the D gene is possibly TRBD2 (6 bases). The germline V gene has CDR1 SGHRS and CDR2 YFSETQ. The CDR3 consists of 15 residues. The V end was cut by 4 bases, the J end by 5 bases, with 18 bases between.

The CDR3 is CASSSAGGGTDTQYF. For the CDR3, the DNA is TGTGCCAGCAGCTCGGCGGGGGGGGGCACAGATACGCAGTATTTT. The rearrangement uses TRBV5-4 and TRBJ2-3; the match to TRBD2 covers 9 bases. Per germline, CDR1 SGHNT and CDR2 YYREEE (reference sequence). CDR3 size: 15 residues. Trimming at V came to 3 bases and at J to 1 base, leaving 3 bases not matched to a gene.

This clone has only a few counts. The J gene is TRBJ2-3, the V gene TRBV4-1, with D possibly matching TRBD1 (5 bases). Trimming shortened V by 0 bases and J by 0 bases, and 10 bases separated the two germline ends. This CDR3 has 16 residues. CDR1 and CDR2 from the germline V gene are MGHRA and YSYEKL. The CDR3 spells CASSQEQGVSTDTQYF. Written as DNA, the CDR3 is TGCGCCAGCAGCCAAGAACAAGGGGTCAGCACAGATACGCAGTATTTT.

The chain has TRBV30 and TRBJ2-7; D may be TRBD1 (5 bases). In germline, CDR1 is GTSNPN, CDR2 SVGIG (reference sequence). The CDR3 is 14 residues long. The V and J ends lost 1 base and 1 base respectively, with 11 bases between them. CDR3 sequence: CAWSGDRRSYEQYF. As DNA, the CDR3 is TGTGCCTGGAGTGGCGACAGACGGTCCTACGAGCAGTACTTC.

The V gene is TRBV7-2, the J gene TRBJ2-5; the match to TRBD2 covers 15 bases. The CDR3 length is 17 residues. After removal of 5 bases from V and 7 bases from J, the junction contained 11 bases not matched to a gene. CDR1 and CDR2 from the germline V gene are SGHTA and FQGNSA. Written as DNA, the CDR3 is TGTGCCAGCAGCATCGGACTAGCGGGGGGGGGAGGAGGGACCCAGTACTTC. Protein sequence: CASSIGLAGGGGGTQYF.

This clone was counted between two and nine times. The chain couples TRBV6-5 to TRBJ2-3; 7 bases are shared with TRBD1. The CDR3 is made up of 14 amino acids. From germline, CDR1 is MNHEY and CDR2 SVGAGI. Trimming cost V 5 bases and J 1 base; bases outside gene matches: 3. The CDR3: CASSDRVRTDTQYF. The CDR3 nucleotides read TGTGCCAGCAGTGACAGGGTTCGCACAGATACGCAGTATTTT.

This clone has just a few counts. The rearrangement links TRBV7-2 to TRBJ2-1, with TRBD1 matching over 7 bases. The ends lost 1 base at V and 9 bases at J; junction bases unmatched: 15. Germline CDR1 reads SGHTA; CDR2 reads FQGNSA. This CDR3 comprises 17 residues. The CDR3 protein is CASSLVPPGTANFEQFF. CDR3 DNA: TGTGCCAGCAGCTTAGTTCCCCCCGGGACAGCTAACTTTGAGCAGTTCTTC.

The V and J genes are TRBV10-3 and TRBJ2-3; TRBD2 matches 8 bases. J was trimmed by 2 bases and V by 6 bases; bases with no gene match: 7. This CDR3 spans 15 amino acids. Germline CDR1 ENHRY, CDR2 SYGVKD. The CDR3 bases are TGTGCCATCAGGGGGACTAGTGGGGTCACAGATACGCAGTATTTT. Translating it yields CAIRGTSGVTDTQYF.

CDR3 amino acids: CASSFQGGGVDEQYF. The CDR3 nucleotides read TGTGCCAGCAGCTTTCAAGGGGGCGGGGTCGACGAGCAGTACTTC. The chain uses TRBV7-9 and TRBJ2-7, with D perhaps matching TRBD1 (7 bases). Germline V CDR1 and CDR2: SEHNR, FQNEAQ (reference sequence). The V end was cut by 3 bases, the J end by 5 bases, with 17 bases between. CDR3 length: 15 amino acids.

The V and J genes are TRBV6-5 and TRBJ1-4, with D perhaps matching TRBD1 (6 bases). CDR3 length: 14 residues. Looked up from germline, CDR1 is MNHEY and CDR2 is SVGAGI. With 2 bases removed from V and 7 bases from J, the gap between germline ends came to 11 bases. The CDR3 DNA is TGTGCCAGCAGTTACGGGCAGGGGTTTGAAAAACTGTTTTTT. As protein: CASSYGQGFEKLFF.

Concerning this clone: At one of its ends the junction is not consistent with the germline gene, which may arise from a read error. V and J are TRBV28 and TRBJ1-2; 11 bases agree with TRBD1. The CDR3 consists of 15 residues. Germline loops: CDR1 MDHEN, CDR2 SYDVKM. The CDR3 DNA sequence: TGTGCCAGCAGCCCAGGACAGGGGGCTTCCTATGGCCACACCTTC. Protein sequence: CASSPGQGASYGHTF.

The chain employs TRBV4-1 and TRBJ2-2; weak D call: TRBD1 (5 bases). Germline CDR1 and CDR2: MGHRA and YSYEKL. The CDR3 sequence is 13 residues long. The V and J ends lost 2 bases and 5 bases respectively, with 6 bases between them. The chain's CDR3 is CASSQRTTGELFF. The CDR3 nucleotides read TGCGCCAGCAGCCAAAGGACAACCGGGGAGCTGTTTTTT.

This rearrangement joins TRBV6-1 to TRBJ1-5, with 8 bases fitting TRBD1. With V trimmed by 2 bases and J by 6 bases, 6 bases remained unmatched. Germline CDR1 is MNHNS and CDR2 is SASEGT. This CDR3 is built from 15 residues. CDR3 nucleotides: TGTGCCAGCAGTGAAATTCAGGGGGCCGTTCAGCCCCAGCATTTT. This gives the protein CASSEIQGAVQPQHF.

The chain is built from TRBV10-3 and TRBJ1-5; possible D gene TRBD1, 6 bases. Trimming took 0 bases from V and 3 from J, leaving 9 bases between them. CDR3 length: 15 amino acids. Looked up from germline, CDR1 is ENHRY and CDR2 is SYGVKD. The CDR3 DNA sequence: TGTGCCATCAGTGAGTCGGCGGGGGCCAATCAGCCCCAGCATTTT. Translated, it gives CAISESAGANQPQHF.

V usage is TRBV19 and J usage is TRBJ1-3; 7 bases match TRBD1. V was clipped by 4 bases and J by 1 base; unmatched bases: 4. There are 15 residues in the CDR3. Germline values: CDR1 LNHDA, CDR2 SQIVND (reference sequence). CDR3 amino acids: CASSTTGISGNTIYF. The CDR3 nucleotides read TGTGCCAGTAGTACGACAGGGATTTCTGGAAACACCATATATTTT.

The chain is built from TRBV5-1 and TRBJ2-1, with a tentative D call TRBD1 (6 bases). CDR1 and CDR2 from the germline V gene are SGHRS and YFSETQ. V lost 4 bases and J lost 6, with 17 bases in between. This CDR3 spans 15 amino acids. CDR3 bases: TGCGCCAGCAGCCCGGACAGAAGGAGGTTCAATGAGCAGTTCTTC. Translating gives CASSPDRRRFNEQFF.

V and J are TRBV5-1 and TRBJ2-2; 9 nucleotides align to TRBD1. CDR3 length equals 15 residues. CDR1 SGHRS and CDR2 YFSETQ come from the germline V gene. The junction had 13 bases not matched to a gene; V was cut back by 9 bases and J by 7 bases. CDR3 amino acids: CATSVQGAEYGELFF. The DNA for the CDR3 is TGCGCCACCTCGGTACAGGGGGCGGAATACGGGGAGCTGTTTTTT.

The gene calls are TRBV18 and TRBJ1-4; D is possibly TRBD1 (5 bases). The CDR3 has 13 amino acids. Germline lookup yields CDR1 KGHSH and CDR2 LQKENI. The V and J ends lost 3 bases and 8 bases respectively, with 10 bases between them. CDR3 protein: CASSPPGWEKLFF. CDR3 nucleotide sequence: TGTGCCAGCTCACCCCCAGGGTGGGAAAAACTGTTTTTT.

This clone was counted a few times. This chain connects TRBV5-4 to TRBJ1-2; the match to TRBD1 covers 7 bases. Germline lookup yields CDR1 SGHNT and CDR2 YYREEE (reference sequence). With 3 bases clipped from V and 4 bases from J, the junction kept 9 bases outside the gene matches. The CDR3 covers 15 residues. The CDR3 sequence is CASSWGTEAGYGYTF. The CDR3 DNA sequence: TGTGCCAGCAGCTGGGGGACAGAGGCGGGCTATGGCTACACCTTC.

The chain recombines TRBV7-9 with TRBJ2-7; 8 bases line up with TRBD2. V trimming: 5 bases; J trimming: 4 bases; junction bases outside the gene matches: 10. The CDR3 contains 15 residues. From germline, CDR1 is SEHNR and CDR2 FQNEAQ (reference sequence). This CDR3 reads CASSLGGGPRYEQYF. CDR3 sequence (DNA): TGTGCCAGCAGCCTCGGGGGGGGCCCAAGATACGAGCAGTACTTC.

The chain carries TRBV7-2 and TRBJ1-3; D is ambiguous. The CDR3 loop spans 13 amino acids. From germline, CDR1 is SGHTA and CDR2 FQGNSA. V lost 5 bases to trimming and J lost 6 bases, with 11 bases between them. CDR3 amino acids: CASSPRPLNTIYF. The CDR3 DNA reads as TGTGCCAGCAGCCCTAGACCCTTAAACACCATATATTTT.

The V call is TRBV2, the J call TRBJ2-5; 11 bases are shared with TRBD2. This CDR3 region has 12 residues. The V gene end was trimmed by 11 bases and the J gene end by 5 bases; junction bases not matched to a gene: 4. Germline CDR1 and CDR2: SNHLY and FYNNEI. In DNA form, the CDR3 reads TGTGCCGCTCGACTAGCGGGGGAGACCCAGTACTTC. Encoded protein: CAARLAGETQYF. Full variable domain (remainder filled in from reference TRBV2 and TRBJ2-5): EPEVTQTPSHQVTQMGQEVILRCVPISNHLYFYWYRQILGQKVEFLVSFYNNEISEKSEIFDDQFSVERPDGSNFTLKIRSTKLEDSAMYFCAARLAGETQYFGPGTRLLVL.